Below, 26 T cell receptor beta chains from the same sample are listed, as sequenced in a study of T cell responses to AZD1222 COVID-19 vaccine. Sequencing used immunoSEQ multiplex PCR; TCRdb keeps in-frame clones, though not all of them. The table records tens of thousands of clones, 85% to 95% of them present only once. Specimen: peripheral blood, collected 28 days after the second AZD1222 dose. Receptors originate from an adult who received the AZD1222 COVID-19 vaccine.

Notes on this clone: A read error may produce the germline difference seen at one junction end. This rearrangement joins TRBV19 to TRBJ1-3; weak D call: TRBD1 (5 bases). This CDR3 is built from 14 residues. Germline V gives CDR1 LNHDA, CDR2 SQIVND (reference sequence). Written as DNA, the CDR3 is TGTGCCAGTACTACCGGGACGGCTGGGAACACCATATATTTT. Amino acids: CASTTGTAGNTIYF.

The chain is built from TRBV13 and TRBJ2-2; 10 bases map to TRBD1. The CDR3 sequence is 15 residues long. The J segment lost 5 bases and the V segment lost 4 bases, leaving 4 bases of the junction unmatched. Germline CDR1 is PRHDT and CDR2 is FYEKMQ (reference sequence). CDR3 nucleotides: TGTGCCAGCAGCTCCCCGGACAGGGGGACCGGGGAGCTGTTTTTT. Protein product: CASSSPDRGTGELFF.

As concerns this clone: Within the sample, other DNA sequences also encode this same CDR3. The chain is built from TRBV3-1 (or the pseudogene TRBV3-2) and TRBJ1-2; D may be TRBD1 (5 bases). Trimming stripped 1 base from V and 5 bases from J, with 8 bases between. The V gene's germline CDR1 is LGHDT and CDR2 YNNKEL (reference sequence). The length of the CDR3 is 13 residues. The CDR3 coding sequence is TGTGCCAGCAGCCAAGGACAGCGGTATGGCTACACCTTC. This translates into CASSQGQRYGYTF.

The chain has TRBV7-2 and TRBJ1-3; possible D gene TRBD1, 6 bases. The germline CDR1 and CDR2 sequences are SGHTA and FQGNSA. Trimming removed 1 base at V and 0 bases at J, with 13 bases between. The CDR3 extends over 17 amino acids. CDR3: CASSLVGGASSGNTIYF. The CDR3 nucleotides read TGTGCCAGCAGCTTAGTGGGGGGGGCAAGCTCTGGAAACACCATATATTTT.

This chain links TRBV9 with TRBJ2-3; D remains ambiguous. Germline lookup yields CDR1 SGDLS and CDR2 YYNGEE. CDR3 length: 15 residues. Trimming took off 4 bases at V and 5 bases at J, with 17 bases between the two ends. CDR3: CASSPRLGTGDTQYF. The CDR3 DNA follows: TGTGCCAGCAGCCCCCGACTGGGAACCGGAGATACGCAGTATTTT.

The chain links TRBV15 to TRBJ1-2; the match to TRBD1 covers 8 bases. Germline CDR1 and CDR2: LNHNV and YYDKDF (reference sequence). With 0 bases clipped from V and 6 bases from J, the junction kept 9 bases outside the gene matches. This CDR3 comprises 16 residues. The CDR3 DNA sequence: TGTGCCACCAGCAGAGACCGGACAGGGCTGGTGGATGGCTACACCTTC. Protein sequence: CATSRDRTGLVDGYTF. Full variable domain (rest looked up from reference TRBV15 and TRBJ1-2): DAMVIQNPRYQVTQFGKPVTLSCSQTLNHNVMYWYQQKSSQAPKLLFHYYDKDFNNEADTPDNFQSRRPNTSFCFLDIRSPGLGDTAMYLCATSRDRTGLVDGYTFGSGTRLTVV.

The chain carries TRBV20-1 and TRBJ1-2; unclear D gene. The CDR3 covers 11 residues. V was cut by 6 bases and J by 2 bases, with 7 bases left in between. Germline V gives CDR1 DFQATT, CDR2 SNEGSKA (reference sequence). The CDR3 DNA reads TGCAGTGCCCGGATGAACTATGGCTACACCTTC. Protein product: CSARMNYGYTF.

The chain is built from TRBV27 and TRBJ2-2; TRBD1 matches at 8 bases. The CDR3 sequence is 20 residues long. In germline, CDR1 is MNHEY, CDR2 SMNVEV (reference sequence). The V and J ends lost 2 bases and 4 bases, in that order; junction bases with no gene match: 18. The CDR3 nucleotides are TGTGCCAGCAGTTTACCCACTGGACAGGGCCTGACAGGGAGCACCGGGGAGCTGTTTTTT. Its protein is CASSLPTGQGLTGSTGELFF.

This sequence joins TRBV5-4 and TRBJ1-3; possibly TRBD1 for D (5 bases). Germline V CDR1 and CDR2: SGHNT, YYREEE (reference sequence). There are 15 residues in the CDR3. Deletions cut 0 bases from V and 0 bases from J, with 7 bases between. The CDR3 DNA follows: TGTGCCAGCAGCTTGGGGGGCAGCTCTGGAAACACCATATATTTT. Translation gives CASSLGGSSGNTIYF.

The rearrangement links TRBV5-1 to TRBJ1-1; the D is unclear. Trimming pared 1 base from V and 1 base from J, leaving 5 bases between. The germline V gene has CDR1 SGHRS and CDR2 YFSETQ. CDR3 length: 13 residues. CDR3 sequence: CASSLNPNTEAFF. CDR3 DNA: TGCGCCAGCAGCTTGAACCCGAACACTGAAGCTTTCTTT.

The chain carries TRBV29-1 and TRBJ1-2, with D uncertain. The CDR3 is 13 residues long. The germline V gene encodes CDR1 SQVTM and CDR2 ANQGSEA. With 6 bases removed from V and 1 base from J, the gap between germline ends came to 12 bases. CDR3 sequence (DNA): TGCAGCGTCCGGGCTACGGTTAACTATGGCTACACCTTC. As protein: CSVRATVNYGYTF. The complete variable domain, with remaining parts taken from reference TRBV29-1 and TRBJ1-2, reads SAVISQKPSRDICQRGTSLTIQCQVDSQVTMMFWYRQQPGQSLTLIATANQGSEATYESGFVIDKFPISRPNLTFSTLTVSNMSPEDSSIYLCSVRATVNYGYTFGSGTRLTVV.

The gene calls are TRBV6-5 and TRBJ1-5; D might be TRBD1 (6 bases). This CDR3 is built from 15 residues. Germline lookup yields CDR1 MNHEY and CDR2 SVGAGI. Trimming took off 8 bases at V and 2 bases at J, with 16 bases between the two ends. The CDR3 is CASLLGARGNQPQHF. The DNA for the CDR3 is TGTGCCAGCCTTTTGGGGGCACGGGGCAATCAGCCCCAGCATTTT.

The V call is TRBV28, the J call TRBJ2-3, with 7 bases matching TRBD2. Germline loops: CDR1 MDHEN, CDR2 SYDVKM. J gave up 3 bases and V 5 bases, and 11 bases lay outside the gene matches. The CDR3 spans 16 residues. CDR3 sequence reads: CASSLFGGGRTDTQYF. CDR3 nucleotide sequence: TGTGCCAGCAGTCTATTTGGGGGGGGTCGGACAGATACGCAGTATTTT.

This chain joins TRBV28 and TRBJ1-1; D call uncertain. The germline V gene has CDR1 MDHEN and CDR2 SYDVKM. The CDR3 consists of 11 residues. Trimming shortened V by 10 bases and J by 1 base, and 7 bases separated the two germline ends. CDR3 sequence reads: CATEGNTEAFF. The CDR3 bases are TGTGCCACGGAGGGGAACACTGAAGCTTTCTTT.

This chain links TRBV9 with TRBJ2-1, with 7 nucleotides matching TRBD2. Germline V gene lookup returns CDR1 SGDLS and CDR2 YYNGEE. The ends lost 1 base at V and 0 bases at J; junction bases unmatched: 1. The CDR3 spans 15 residues. This chain's CDR3 is CASSVLAASYNEQFF. CDR3 nucleotides: TGTGCCAGCAGCGTACTAGCGGCCTCCTACAATGAGCAGTTCTTC.

As regards this clone: One end of the junction varies from germline; a read error may be responsible. J is TRBJ1-1 and V is TRBV7-7; 7 nucleotides agree with TRBD1. The CDR3 has 14 amino acids. Per the germline V gene, CDR1 is SSHAT and CDR2 is FNYEAQ (reference sequence). Here the CDR3 reads CASSPQGRFTEAFF. Written as DNA, the CDR3 is TGTGCTAGCAGCCCACAGGGGAGATTCACTGAAGCTTTCTTT.

The chain carries TRBV30 and TRBJ2-3, with 8 bases lining up with TRBD2. V lost 5 bases and J lost 2; bases outside the gene matches: 15. The CDR3 covers 17 residues. The germline V gene has CDR1 GTSNPN and CDR2 SVGIG (reference sequence). CDR3 residues: CAWSGDEERGPTDTQYF. In nucleotides, the CDR3 is TGTGCCTGGTCCGGGGATGAGGAGCGGGGGCCCACAGATACGCAGTATTTT.

J is TRBJ2-3 and V is TRBV11-3; the D is unclear. The CDR3 has 15 amino acids. The V and J ends lost 0 bases and 6 bases respectively, with 13 bases between them. CDR1 is SGHNT, CDR2 YENEEA, per germline. Here the CDR3 DNA reads TGTGCCAGCAGCTTAGATCTGGCCCCCTGGGATACGCAGTATTTT. Residues: CASSLDLAPWDTQYF.

The chain couples TRBV24-1 to TRBJ2-1; 9 bases map to TRBD1. J lost 7 bases, V lost 5 bases, and 11 bases had no gene match. CDR1 is KGHDR, CDR2 SFDVKD, per germline. CDR3 length equals 16 residues. This chain's CDR3 is CATSVSGTGRENEQFF. For the CDR3, the DNA is TGTGCCACCAGTGTCTCCGGGACAGGGCGGGAAAATGAGCAGTTCTTC.

The chain employs TRBV11-2 and TRBJ2-7; D remains ambiguous. The CDR3 runs to 15 residues. Trimming pared 1 base from V and 10 bases from J, leaving 20 bases between. The germline CDR1 and CDR2 sequences are SGHAT and FQNNGV. CDR3 sequence: CASSLGVVGAYSQYF. CDR3 nucleotides: TGTGCCAGCAGCTTAGGGGTGGTCGGCGCGTATAGCCAGTACTTC.

CDR3 loop: CASNQNGGNTEAFF. The DNA for the CDR3 is TGTGCCAGCAACCAGAACGGGGGGAACACTGAAGCTTTCTTT. V gene TRBV3-1 (or the pseudogene TRBV3-2) combines with J gene TRBJ1-1; weak D call: TRBD1 (5 bases). V was trimmed by 7 bases and J by 1 base, leaving 13 bases between them. Looked up from germline, CDR1 is LGHDT and CDR2 is YNNKEL (reference sequence). The CDR3 loop spans 14 amino acids.

V gene TRBV6-5 combines with J gene TRBJ1-5; D unresolved. CDR1 is MNHEY and CDR2 is SVGAGI in the germline V gene. The CDR3 runs to 14 residues. The ends were cut back, 6 bases at V and 0 bases at J, with 9 bases in the middle. DNA of the CDR3: TGTGCCAGCAGGGTGGACTATAGCAATCAGCCCCAGCATTTT. Residues: CASRVDYSNQPQHF.

The chain recombines TRBV4-1 with TRBJ1-5; possible D gene TRBD1, 5 bases. V shed 1 base and J shed 1 base, with 8 bases lying between them. The CDR3 is 15 residues long. From germline, CDR1 is MGHRA and CDR2 YSYEKL. The CDR3 here is CASSQVGGSNQPQHF. The CDR3, as DNA: TGCGCCAGCAGCCAAGTGGGGGGAAGCAATCAGCCCCAGCATTTT.

This clone rates as medium-sized (0.01 to 0.1%). The chain is built from TRBV10-3 and TRBJ1-2, with D possibly being TRBD1 (6 bases). The CDR3 totals 16 residues. V lost 2 bases to trimming and J lost 2 bases, with 15 bases between them. The germline V gene encodes CDR1 ENHRY and CDR2 SYGVKD. Here the CDR3 DNA reads TGTGCCATCAGTGAGGTCAGGGGAGGGGGAAACTATGGCTACACCTTC. It translates to CAISEVRGGGNYGYTF.

CDR3 in amino acids: CASSSRTSADTQYF. In DNA form, the CDR3 reads TGTGCCAGCAGCTCCCGGACTAGCGCAGATACGCAGTATTTT. V usage is TRBV7-3 and J usage is TRBJ2-3; 9 bases are a match to TRBD2. Germline V lookup: CDR1 SGHTA, CDR2 FQGTGA. The J segment lost 4 bases and the V segment lost 4 bases, leaving 3 bases of the junction unmatched. CDR3 length equals 14 residues.

This sequence joins TRBV5-4 and TRBJ1-1; no clear D. The V gene's germline CDR1 is SGHNT and CDR2 YYREEE (reference sequence). The V and J ends lost 4 bases and 5 bases respectively, with 12 bases between them. This CDR3 is 13 amino acids long. In DNA, the CDR3 is TGTGCCAGCAGCCATAGAATGGGAACTGAAGCTTTCTTT. It codes for CASSHRMGTEAFF.